What follows describes a single T cell receptor beta chain. J lost 6 bases, V lost 1 base, and 10 bases had no gene match. In germline, CDR1 is SGDLS, CDR2 YYNGEE. The CDR3 has 15 residues. In TCRdb, the 5' RACE reads were re-called with MiXCR into one record per CDR3 protein. The profile shows 450,000 to 650,000 distinct CDR3 sequences, less than 25% of them singletons. The data were taken from a study of T cells after yellow fever vaccination. The chain uses TRBV9 and TRBJ2-7, with TRBD2 identical over 7 bases. Sequencing used PBMCs, obtained approximately 22 days after the first yellow fever vaccination. This receptor was identified in a man aged 18 to 30 who received the YFV17D yellow fever vaccine. The DNA of the CDR3 is TGTGCCAGCAGCGTATTAGGCTCCCCGGGAGGCGAGCAGTACTTC. Translated: CASSVLGSPGGEQYF. The full variable domain, with the rest looked up from reference TRBV9 and TRBJ2-7, is DSGVTQTPKHLITATGQRVTLRCSPRSGDLSVYWYQQSLDQGLQFLIQYYNGEERAKGNILERFSAQQFPDLHSELNLSSLELGDSALYFCASSVLGSPGGEQYFGPGTRLTVT.